Listed below are T cell receptor beta chains from one sample, sequenced in a study of identical twins. In TCRdb, the 5' RACE reads were re-called with MiXCR into one record per CDR3 protein. The sample lists about 700,000 distinct CDR3 sequences; less than 7% were seen once. Sequences were obtained from naive T cells sorted from blood. The source is a man between 18 and 35 years old in good health. The CDR3 runs from the conserved cysteine through the conserved F or W. A D gene is named only where the DNA matches it firmly. The size of a clone is reported for some rows only, either as once, few or many, or as a class for expanded clones.

TRBJ1-2 TRBD1 NA TRBV12-3/TRBV12-4 15 TGTGCCAGCAGCCTACTTGGACAGGGGGCCGGTGGCTACACCTTC CASSLLGQGAGGYTF
TRBJ1-5 NA many TRBV4-2 14 TGTGCCAGCAGCATGACGGATAGCAATCAGCCCCAGCATTTT CASSMTDSNQPQHF
TRBJ1-5 NA NA TRBV20-1 11 TGCAGTACTAGCAGGGATCAGCCCCAGCATTTT CSTSRDQPQHF
TRBJ2-5 NA many TRBV3-1 14 TGTGCCAGCAGCCAAGAGAACCGTCAAGAGACCCAGTACTTC CASSQENRQETQYF
TRBJ2-2 NA NA TRBV30 14 TGTGCCTGGCGTTACGGGGTAAACACCGGGGAGCTGTTTTTT CAWRYGVNTGELFF
TRBJ2-1 TRBD1 many TRBV12-3/TRBV12-4 15 TGTGCCAGCAGTCCAGGGGACAGCCCCTACAATGAGCAGTTCTTC CASSPGDSPYNEQFF
TRBJ2-3 NA few TRBV10-3 16 TGTGCCATCAGCCAAAATGGGCTTAGTCACACAGATACGCAGTATTTT CAISQNGLSHTDTQYF
TRBJ2-1 TRBD2 few TRBV27 17 TGTGCCAGCAGTCCAGACATGGCGGGAGTGTCATACAATGAGCAGTTCTTC CASSPDMAGVSYNEQFF
TRBJ2-1 NA NA TRBV13 16 TGTGCCAGCAGCTTAGTCTCGGGACCCTCCTACAATGAGCAGTTCTTC CASSLVSGPSYNEQFF
TRBJ2-5 NA few TRBV7-2 14 TGTGCCAGCAGCTTGGGGGGCTCCCCAGAGACCCAGTACTTC CASSLGGSPETQYF
TRBJ1-2 NA few TRBV5-6 14 TGTGCCAGCAGCTGGCAGGGGTTCGGCTATGGCTACACCTTC CASSWQGFGYGYTF
TRBJ1-3 NA many TRBV12-3/TRBV12-4 15 TGTGCCAGCACAAAGGACGTCCACTCTGGAAACACCATATATTTT CASTKDVHSGNTIYF
TRBJ2-5 TRBD2 many TRBV29-1 12 TGCAGCGTCAAGCGGGGTAAAGAGACCCAGTACTTC CSVKRGKETQYF
TRBJ2-1 TRBD2 many TRBV11-1 18 TGTGCCAGCAGTACGACGCCTGGGAGAGCGGGACCCCACAATGAGCAGTTCTTC CASSTTPGRAGPHNEQFF
TRBJ2-3 TRBD2 many TRBV7-2 12 TGTGCCAGTCCCGGACTAGCAGCTACGCAGTATTTT CASPGLAATQYF
TRBJ2-5 TRBD1 few TRBV5-1 15 TGCGCCAGCAGCAAAAACAGGGGGACACAAGAGACCCAGTACTTC CASSKNRGTQETQYF
TRBJ2-2 NA NA TRBV5-1 15 TGCGCCAGCAGCCCGGCCCTAGGGTCTGCCGGGGAGCTGTTTTTT CASSPALGSAGELFF
TRBJ2-7 NA few TRBV29-1 13 TGCAGCGCCGGACTTGGAGAATCCTACGAGCAGTACTTC CSAGLGESYEQYF
TRBJ2-3 NA few TRBV10-3 16 TGTGCCATCAGTGACATTAATCCAGGAAGCACAGATACGCAGTATTTT CAISDINPGSTDTQYF
TRBJ1-2 NA NA TRBV18 15 TGTGCCAGCTCTCACGGGACACGGCTCCATTATGGCTACACCTTC CASSHGTRLHYGYTF
TRBJ1-5 NA many TRBV5-8 13 TGTGCCAGCAGAAGCCGAGGGGATCAGCCCCAGCATTTT CASRSRGDQPQHF
TRBJ2-2 NA few TRBV6-1 14 TGTGCCAGCAGTGACCTAGACCTAACCGGGGAGCTGTTTTTT CASSDLDLTGELFF
TRBJ1-1 TRBD1 few TRBV20-1 16 TGCAGTGCTAGAAAGGACAGGGGCATCGGGAACACTGAAGCTTTCTTT CSARKDRGIGNTEAFF
TRBJ2-7 NA NA TRBV5-4 11 TGTGCCAGCAGCCAGGACACCAAGCAGTACTTC CASSQDTKQYF